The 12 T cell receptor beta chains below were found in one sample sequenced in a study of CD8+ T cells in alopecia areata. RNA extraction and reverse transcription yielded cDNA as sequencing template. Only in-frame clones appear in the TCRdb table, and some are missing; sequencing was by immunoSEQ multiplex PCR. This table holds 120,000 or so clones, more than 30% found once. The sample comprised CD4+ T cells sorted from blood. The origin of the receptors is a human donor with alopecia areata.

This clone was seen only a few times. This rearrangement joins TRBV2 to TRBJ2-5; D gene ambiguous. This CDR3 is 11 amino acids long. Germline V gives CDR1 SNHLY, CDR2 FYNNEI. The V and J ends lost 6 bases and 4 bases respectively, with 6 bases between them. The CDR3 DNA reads TGTGCCAGCAGCCTAAGAGAGACCCAGTACTTC. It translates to CASSLRETQYF.

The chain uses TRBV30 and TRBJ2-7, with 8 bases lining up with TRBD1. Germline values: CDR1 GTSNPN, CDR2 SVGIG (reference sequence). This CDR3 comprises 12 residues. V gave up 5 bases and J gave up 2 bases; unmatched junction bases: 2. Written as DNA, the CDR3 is TGTGCCTGGGACAGGGGAGCCTACGAGCAGTACTTC. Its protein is CAWDRGAYEQYF.

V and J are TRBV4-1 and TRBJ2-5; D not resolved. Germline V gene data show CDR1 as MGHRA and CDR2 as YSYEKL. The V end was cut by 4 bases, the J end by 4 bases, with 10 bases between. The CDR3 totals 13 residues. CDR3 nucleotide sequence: TGCGCCAGCAGCCGGCAGCCCCCAGAGACCCAGTACTTC. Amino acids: CASSRQPPETQYF.

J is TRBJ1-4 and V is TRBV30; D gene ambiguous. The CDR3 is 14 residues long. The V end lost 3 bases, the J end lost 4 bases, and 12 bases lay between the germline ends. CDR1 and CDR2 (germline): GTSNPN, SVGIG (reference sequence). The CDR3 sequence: CAWSRGSRNEKLFF. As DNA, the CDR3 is TGTGCCTGGAGCCGCGGGTCCCGTAATGAAAAACTGTTTTTT.

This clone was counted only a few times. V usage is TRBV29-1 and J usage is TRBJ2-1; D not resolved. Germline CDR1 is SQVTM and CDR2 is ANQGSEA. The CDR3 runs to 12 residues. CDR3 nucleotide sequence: TGCGCCTGTGAGAGCTCCTACAATGAGCAGTTCTTC. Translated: CACESSYNEQFF.

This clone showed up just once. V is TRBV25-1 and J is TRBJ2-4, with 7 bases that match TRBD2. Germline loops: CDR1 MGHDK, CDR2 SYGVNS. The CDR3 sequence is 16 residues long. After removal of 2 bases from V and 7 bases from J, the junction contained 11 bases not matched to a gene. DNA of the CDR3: TGTGCCAGCAGTGAAGTGGGGACGGCGGGGGTGAACATTCAGTACTTC. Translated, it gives CASSEVGTAGVNIQYF.

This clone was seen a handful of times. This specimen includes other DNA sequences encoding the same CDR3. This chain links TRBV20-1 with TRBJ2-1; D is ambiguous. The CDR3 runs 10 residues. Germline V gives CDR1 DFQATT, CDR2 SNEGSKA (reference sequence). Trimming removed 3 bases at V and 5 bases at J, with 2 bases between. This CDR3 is CSARDNEQFF. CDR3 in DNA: TGCAGTGCTAGGGACAATGAGCAGTTCTTC.

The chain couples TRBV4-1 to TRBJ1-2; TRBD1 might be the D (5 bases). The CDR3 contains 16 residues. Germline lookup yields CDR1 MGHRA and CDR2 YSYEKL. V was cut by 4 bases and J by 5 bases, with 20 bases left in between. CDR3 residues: CASSREPGTDLYGYTF. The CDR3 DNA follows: TGCGCCAGCAGCCGAGAGCCTGGGACCGACCTATATGGCTACACCTTC.

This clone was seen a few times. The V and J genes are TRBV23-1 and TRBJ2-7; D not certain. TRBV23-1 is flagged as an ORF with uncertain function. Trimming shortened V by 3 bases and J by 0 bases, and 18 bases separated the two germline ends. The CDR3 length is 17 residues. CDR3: CASSHPLGPRHSYEQYF. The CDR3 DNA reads TGCGCCAGCAGTCACCCTCTTGGGCCTAGGCACTCCTACGAGCAGTACTTC.

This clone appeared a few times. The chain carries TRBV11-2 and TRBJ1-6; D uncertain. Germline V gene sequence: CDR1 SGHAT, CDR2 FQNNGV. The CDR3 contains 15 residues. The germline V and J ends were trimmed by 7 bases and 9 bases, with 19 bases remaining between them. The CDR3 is CASTPSQAGISPLHF. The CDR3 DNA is TGTGCCAGCACTCCTAGTCAGGCAGGAATTTCACCCCTCCACTTT.

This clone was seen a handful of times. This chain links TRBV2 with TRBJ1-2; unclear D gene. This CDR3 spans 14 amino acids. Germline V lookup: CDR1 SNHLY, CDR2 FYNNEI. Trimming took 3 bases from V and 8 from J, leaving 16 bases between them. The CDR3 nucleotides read TGTGCCAGCAGTGAGGAAGTGGGTCCGCGGGGCTACACCTTC. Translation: CASSEEVGPRGYTF.

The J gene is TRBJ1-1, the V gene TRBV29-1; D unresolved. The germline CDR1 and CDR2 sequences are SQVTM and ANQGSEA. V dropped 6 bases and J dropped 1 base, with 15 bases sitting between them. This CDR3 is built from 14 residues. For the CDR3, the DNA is TGCAGCGTCCACCCGAGGCAGTCGAACACTGAAGCTTTCTTT. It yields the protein CSVHPRQSNTEAFF.